What follows are 16 T cell receptor beta chains derived from one specimen sequenced in a study of CD8+ T cells in alopecia areata. Sequencing relied on a cDNA template that was reverse transcribed from extracted RNA. Assay used: immunoSEQ multiplex PCR; TCRdb lists only in-frame clones, some missing. The sample lists about 99,000 clones; roughly 50% were seen once. Input material: CD4+ T cells sorted from blood. These receptor sequences come from a human donor in good health.

The J gene is TRBJ2-7, the V gene TRBV6-1; D remains ambiguous. The CDR3 contains 15 residues. The ends were cut back, 0 bases at V and 2 bases at J, with 11 bases in the middle. Looked up from germline, CDR1 is MNHNS and CDR2 is SASEGT. The CDR3 DNA reads TGTGCCAGCAGTGAAGCCGAACGGATCACCTACGAGCAGTACTTC. The encoded protein is CASSEAERITYEQYF.

This clone was seen only a few times. V gene TRBV18 combines with J gene TRBJ2-7; 10 bases align to TRBD1. The CDR3 contains 16 residues. After removal of 2 bases from V and 2 bases from J, the junction contained 6 bases not matched to a gene. Germline CDR1 is KGHSH and CDR2 is LQKENI. CDR3 region: CASSPNGGQGAYEQYF. For the CDR3, the DNA is TGTGCCAGCTCACCAAATGGTGGACAGGGGGCCTACGAGCAGTACTTC.

V is TRBV29-1 and J is TRBJ2-7; 8 nucleotides agree with TRBD2. V shed 4 bases, J shed 4 bases, and the junction held 9 bases outside the gene matches. This CDR3 spans 14 amino acids. Germline CDR1 reads SQVTM; CDR2 reads ANQGSEA. This CDR3 is CSVAGGSFWYEQYF. The CDR3, as DNA: TGCAGCGTTGCGGGGGGGAGTTTCTGGTACGAGCAGTACTTC.

V gene TRBV7-9 combines with J gene TRBJ2-2, with D unclear. Germline V gene data show CDR1 as SEHNR and CDR2 as FQNEAQ (reference sequence). V gave up 5 bases and J gave up 1 base, with 23 bases separating them. The CDR3 covers 19 residues. In nucleotides, the CDR3 is TGTGCCAGCAGCGCCCCGAGTACGTCACGACTCTTGAACACCGGGGAGCTGTTTTTT. Translated, it gives CASSAPSTSRLLNTGELFF.

The V call is TRBV7-2, the J call TRBJ2-2; TRBD1 matches 12 bases. This CDR3 is 18 amino acids long. The germline V gene encodes CDR1 SGHTA and CDR2 FQGNSA. V was clipped by 0 bases and J by 7 bases; unmatched bases: 9. The CDR3 loop reads CASSLAQGQGARVGELFF. The CDR3 DNA reads TGTGCCAGCAGCTTAGCGCAGGGACAGGGGGCGCGAGTCGGGGAGCTGTTTTTT.

This clone appeared a few times. The chain couples TRBV4-2 to TRBJ2-7, with TRBD2 matching over 8 bases. The CDR3 is made up of 15 amino acids. V shed 0 bases, J shed 6 bases, and the junction held 7 bases outside the gene matches. Germline loops: CDR1 LGHNA, CDR2 YNFKEQ. The CDR3 region is CASSQDRTSFGEQYF. The CDR3 DNA follows: TGTGCCAGCAGCCAAGATAGGACTAGCTTTGGCGAGCAGTACTTC.

This clone has just one count. J is TRBJ1-2 and V is TRBV4-3; D may be TRBD1 (5 bases). The V end was cut by 0 bases, the J end by 4 bases, with 15 bases between. This CDR3 spans 16 amino acids. Germline V gives CDR1 LGHNA, CDR2 YSLEER. The CDR3 DNA reads TGCGCCAGCAGCCAAGAGGGAGGCAGGGAGGGCTATGGCTACACCTTC. Protein sequence: CASSQEGGREGYGYTF.

This sequence joins TRBV25-1 and TRBJ1-3; D ambiguous. V lost 4 bases and J 2 bases, leaving 9 bases between the germline ends. This CDR3 is 14 amino acids long. Germline V gives CDR1 MGHDK, CDR2 SYGVNS. The CDR3 spells CASSGRGAGNTIYF. CDR3 DNA: TGTGCCAGCAGTGGACGCGGAGCTGGAAACACCATATATTTT.

V and J are TRBV19 and TRBJ1-1; TRBD1 matches at 7 bases. CDR3 length: 13 amino acids. Germline V gene data show CDR1 as LNHDA and CDR2 as SQIVND (reference sequence). Trimming at V came to 4 bases and at J to 4 bases, leaving 3 bases not matched to a gene. CDR3 nucleotide sequence: TGTGCCAGTAGTAGACAGGGAATCACTGAAGCTTTCTTT. This sequence encodes CASSRQGITEAFF.

The CDR3 loop reads CASSGGPGGPDQETQYF. The CDR3 DNA reads as TGTGCCAGCAGTGGAGGGCCCGGGGGCCCAGACCAAGAGACCCAGTACTTC. This rearrangement joins TRBV2 to TRBJ2-5; D could derive from TRBD1 or TRBD2 (6 bases each). The CDR3 spans 17 residues. In germline, CDR1 is SNHLY, CDR2 FYNNEI. Trimming pared 4 bases from V and 0 bases from J, leaving 18 bases between. The whole variable domain, remainder taken from reference TRBV2 and TRBJ2-5, is EPEVTQTPSHQVTQMGQEVILRCVPISNHLYFYWYRQILGQKVEFLVSFYNNEISEKSEIFDDQFSVERPDGSNFTLKIRSTKLEDSAMYFCASSGGPGGPDQETQYFGPGTRLLVL.

The V gene is TRBV7-9, the J gene TRBJ1-1; possible D gene TRBD1, 5 bases. The CDR3 is made up of 15 amino acids. V lost 1 base, J lost 3 bases, and 12 bases lay in between. The germline V gene encodes CDR1 SEHNR and CDR2 FQNEAQ (reference sequence). CDR3 residues: CASSLVAGFDTEAFF. The CDR3 DNA follows: TGTGCCAGCAGCTTAGTAGCAGGGTTCGACACTGAAGCTTTCTTT. Complete variable domain (other parts from reference TRBV7-9 and TRBJ1-1): DTGVSQNPRHKITKRGQNVTFRCDPISEHNRLYWYRQTLGQGPEFLTYFQNEAQLEKSRLLSDRFSAERPKGSFSTLEIQRTEQGDSAMYLCASSLVAGFDTEAFFGQGTRLTVV.

The chain links TRBV10-3 to TRBJ2-7; tentative D call: TRBD1 (5 bases). V was pared by 6 bases and J by 10 bases, with 19 bases between. This CDR3 region has 13 residues. Germline CDR1 reads ENHRY; CDR2 reads SYGVKD. The CDR3 here is CAIRKEGVETQYF. The CDR3 DNA sequence: TGTGCCATCAGGAAAGAAGGGGTGGAAACACAGTACTTC.

V usage is TRBV30 and J usage is TRBJ1-4; maybe TRBD1 (6 bases). Trimming shortened V by 5 bases and J by 2 bases, and 6 bases separated the two germline ends. This CDR3 is built from 12 residues. CDR1 is GTSNPN and CDR2 is SVGIG in the germline V gene (reference sequence). CDR3 in amino acids: CAWGQTNEKLFF. The DNA of the CDR3 is TGTGCCTGGGGACAGACTAATGAAAAACTGTTTTTT.

The chain recombines TRBV18 with TRBJ2-3, with D perhaps TRBD2 (5 bases). The germline V gene has CDR1 KGHSH and CDR2 LQKENI. The CDR3 length is 15 residues. V was pared by 3 bases and J by 0 bases, with 10 bases between. CDR3 DNA sequence: TGTGCCAGCTCACCTAAGGGCGGGAGCACAGATACGCAGTATTTT. Its protein is CASSPKGGSTDTQYF.

The CDR3 DNA reads as TGCAGTGCTATCAGGGGAAAAGCTTTCTTT. This sequence encodes CSAIRGKAFF. The chain couples TRBV20-1 to TRBJ1-1; possibly TRBD1 for D (6 bases). The germline CDR1 and CDR2 sequences are DFQATT and SNEGSKA (reference sequence). V was trimmed by 4 bases and J by 9 bases, leaving 9 bases between them. The CDR3 contains 10 residues.

The V and J genes are TRBV7-2 and TRBJ1-4; maybe TRBD1 (5 bases). CDR3 length: 12 amino acids. Trimming cost V 3 bases and J 11 bases, with 10 bases left between them. Germline lookup yields CDR1 SGHTA and CDR2 FQGNSA. CDR3 sequence (DNA): TGTGCCAGCAGCTTCCGGGGACCTAAACTGTTTTTT. Protein: CASSFRGPKLFF.